A single T cell receptor beta chain is shown here with its context. V was shortened by 6 bases and J by 0 bases, with 8 bases between the two germline ends. The CDR3 is 13 amino acids. The germline gives CDR1 LGHNT, CDR2 FRNRAP. The entry originates in a study of human T cells and chemical hapten exposure. TCRdb independently ran MiXCR on the RACE reads; one entry per CDR3 protein. Found here are 130,000 or so distinct CDR3 sequences, about 11% of them singletons; the top ten hold over 2%. Time point: patch test 3, about 24 weeks after DPC sensitization. Treatment noted: therapeutic diphenylcyclopropenone sensitization with weekly scalp DPC.

The chain carries TRBV12-5 and TRBJ1-1; the D gene is possibly TRBD1 (5 bases). Sample: whole blood, taken in connection with sensitization to the hapten diphenylcyclopropenone (DPC). This receptor was taken from a woman aged 45-65 years with alopecia areata. Some clones in this sample may be carry-over from other donors' samples. CDR3 residues: CASGGGVNTEAFF. The CDR3 nucleotides are TGTGCTAGTGGGGGGGGGGTGAACACTGAAGCTTTCTTT.